One and the same sample provided the 25 T cell receptor beta chains below, sequenced in a study of blood T cells in healthy people across ages. The second PCR ran roughly 7 to 12 cycles with a sample-barcoded 5' primer and J-beta primers. TCRdb used MiXCR to reprocess the 5' RACE reads, holding one entry per CDR3 protein. In the table there are 1.5 million to 1.8 million distinct CDR3 sequences, approximately 39% of which are singletons. Sequencing was performed on blood. These receptors all stem from a woman aged 18-29 years in good health.

V gene TRBV7-9 combines with J gene TRBJ2-5, with a tentative D call TRBD1 (5 bases). The CDR3 is 15 residues long. Germline CDR1 reads SEHNR; CDR2 reads FQNEAQ (reference sequence). V lost 3 bases, J lost 1 base, and 12 bases lay in between. Here the CDR3 reads CASSFQGHPQETQYF. For the CDR3, the DNA is TGTGCCAGCAGCTTTCAGGGCCACCCCCAAGAGACCCAGTACTTC.

This clonotype was detected once. The rearrangement links TRBV7-2 to TRBJ2-5, with 8 bases aligning to TRBD1. CDR1 and CDR2 (germline): SGHTA, FQGNSA. This CDR3 has 15 amino acids. After removal of 4 bases from V and 11 bases from J, the junction contained 15 bases not matched to a gene. The CDR3 protein is CASSSWTGRPNEQYF. Written as DNA, the CDR3 is TGTGCCAGCAGCTCCTGGACAGGGCGGCCTAATGAGCAGTACTTC.

This clonotype was seen a handful of times. The V call is TRBV7-6, the J call TRBJ2-7; no clear D gene. V was clipped by 5 bases and J by 5 bases, with 10 bases between them. CDR3 length: 12 amino acids. Germline CDR1 is SGHVS and CDR2 is FNYEAQ. CDR3 sequence reads: CASSARSHEQYF. In DNA, the CDR3 is TGTGCCAGCAGCGCCCGATCCCACGAGCAGTACTTC.

The J gene is TRBJ1-4, the V gene TRBV12-3 or TRBV12-4; 7 bases are shared with TRBD1. The ends lost 1 base at V and 8 bases at J; junction bases unmatched: 7. CDR3 length: 15 residues. The chain's CDR3 is CASSLVTGTREKLFF. The DNA for the CDR3 is TGTGCCAGCAGTTTAGTGACAGGGACCCGCGAAAAACTGTTTTTT.

V usage is TRBV4-3 and J usage is TRBJ2-7; D remains ambiguous. The end of the DNA aligns better with TRBJ2-5, so the J call may be wrong. In germline, CDR1 is LGHNA, CDR2 YSLEER. This CDR3 comprises 13 residues. The CDR3 loop is CASSQERPGTQYF. The CDR3 DNA follows: TGCGCCAGCAGCCAAGAACGACCGGGGACCCAGTACTTC.

The DNA of the CDR3 is TGCGCCAGCAGCCAAGCGAAGATGAACACCTACGAGCAGTACTTC. Translated, it gives CASSQAKMNTYEQYF. The V and J genes are TRBV4-1 and TRBJ2-5; D uncertain. Near its end, the DNA agrees better with TRBJ2-7, so the J call may be wrong. This CDR3 comprises 15 residues. Per germline, CDR1 MGHRA and CDR2 YSYEKL.

Written as DNA, the CDR3 is TGTGCCAGCAGTTTCGGTCCGGAGCTGTTTTTT. Translation gives CASSFGPELFF. The chain is built from TRBV6-2 or TRBV6-3 and TRBJ2-2; no clear D. V was cut by 4 bases and J by 10 bases, with 7 bases left in between. The germline V gene encodes CDR1 MNHEY and CDR2 SVGEGT. This CDR3 has 11 amino acids.

This sequence joins TRBV2 and TRBJ2-1; TRBD2 matches 9 bases. Unmatched junction bases numbered 11, after V lost 7 bases and J lost 10 bases. This CDR3 spans 14 amino acids. CDR1 SNHLY and CDR2 FYNNEI come from the germline V gene. The CDR3 spells CASTYQGLAYEQFF. CDR3 nucleotide sequence: TGTGCCAGCACTTACCAGGGACTAGCTTACGAGCAGTTCTTC.

This chain links TRBV20-1 with TRBJ1-5; the D gene is possibly TRBD1 (5 bases). The V gene lost 3 bases and the J gene lost 2 bases, with 17 bases spanning the gap. This CDR3 contains 16 residues. The germline V gene has CDR1 DFQATT and CDR2 SNEGSKA (reference sequence). CDR3 nucleotide sequence: TGCAGTGCTAGGGCCGCCGGGCTCAGGGGCAATCAGCCCCAGCATTTT. Amino acid sequence: CSARAAGLRGNQPQHF.

This clonotype was observed a handful of times. CDR3 bases: TGTGCCAGCAGCCTGGGGGGAACCCCCGGGAACATTCAGTACTTC. Protein product: CASSLGGTPGNIQYF. The rearrangement joins TRBV7-3 to TRBJ2-4, with D perhaps matching TRBD2 (6 bases). V was trimmed by 5 bases and J by 7 bases, leaving 18 bases between them. Germline-derived CDR1 and CDR2 are SGHTA and FQGTGA. The CDR3 length is 15 residues.

This clonotype came up a few times. The V and J genes are TRBV20-1 and TRBJ1-2; unclear D gene. From germline, CDR1 is DFQATT and CDR2 SNEGSKA (reference sequence). The CDR3 sequence is 13 residues long. V was pared by 0 bases and J by 3 bases, with 8 bases between. CDR3 in DNA: TGCAGTGCTAGAGATCCTGGTCACTATGGCTACACCTTC. Protein sequence: CSARDPGHYGYTF.

The chain's CDR3 is CASSTRGGGGEQFF. The CDR3 DNA reads TGTGCCAGCAGTACCCGCGGCGGGGGCGGTGAGCAGTTCTTC. This chain connects TRBV7-2 to TRBJ2-1, with TRBD2 as a possible D gene (7 bases). Germline V gene sequence: CDR1 SGHTA, CDR2 FQGNSA. The CDR3 covers 14 residues. V was clipped by 6 bases and J by 9 bases, with 18 bases between them.

Only a few counts were recorded for this clonotype. The rearrangement links TRBV13 to TRBJ2-1; TRBD2 matches at 9 bases. The CDR3 sequence is 15 residues long. Germline values: CDR1 PRHDT, CDR2 FYEKMQ (reference sequence). V dropped 0 bases and J dropped 7; count of bases not matched to a gene: 4. CDR3 loop: CASSLGSSGTNEQFF. The CDR3 bases are TGTGCCAGCAGCTTAGGCTCTAGCGGGACGAATGAGCAGTTCTTC.

The rearrangement joins TRBV20-1 to TRBJ2-1, with D unresolved. V lost 6 bases, J lost 7 bases, and 22 bases lay in between. Germline V gives CDR1 DFQATT, CDR2 SNEGSKA (reference sequence). This CDR3 has 15 residues. The CDR3 reads CSAYQAARSWNEQFF. The CDR3 DNA reads as TGCAGTGCGTATCAGGCGGCGAGGTCATGGAATGAGCAGTTCTTC.

The chain recombines TRBV4-2 with TRBJ2-1, with 7 bases aligning to TRBD1. CDR1 is LGHNA, CDR2 YNFKEQ, per germline. This CDR3 is built from 15 residues. V lost 4 bases and J lost 6; bases outside the gene matches: 9. CDR3 nucleotide sequence: TGTGCCAGCAGCCCCACGGCGGCAGGGGGCAATGAGCAGTTCTTC. Its translation: CASSPTAAGGNEQFF.

The chain combines TRBV27 with TRBJ2-1, with 11 bases identical to TRBD2. Germline CDR1 is MNHEY and CDR2 is SMNVEV (reference sequence). There are 16 residues in the CDR3. V dropped 5 bases and J dropped 2; count of bases not matched to a gene: 5. As DNA, the CDR3 is TGTGCCAGCAGTATATTAGCGGGAGGGACCTACAATGAGCAGTTCTTC. Translated: CASSILAGGTYNEQFF.

Details on this clonotype: It may be a read error: a sequence one base away is much more abundant. The chain combines TRBV12-3 or TRBV12-4 with TRBJ2-1; no reliable D call. The CDR3 totals 13 residues. CDR3 bases: TGTGCCGGCAGTAGGGTCTCCTACAATGAGCAGTTCTTC. Translated: CAGSRVSYNEQFF.

The V and J genes are TRBV5-1 and TRBJ1-1; D uncertain. Germline V lookup: CDR1 SGHRS, CDR2 YFSETQ. Between the trimmed V and J ends, which lost 0 bases and 5 bases, there was a span of 8 bases. The CDR3 is made up of 13 amino acids. CDR3 in amino acids: CASSLARVTEAFF. The CDR3 coding sequence is TGCGCCAGCAGCTTGGCCCGGGTGACTGAAGCTTTCTTT.

In the case of this clonotype: The junction and the germline gene differ at one end; a read error may be behind it. The rearrangement links TRBV20-1 to TRBJ2-3, with no clear D. The germline V gene encodes CDR1 DFQATT and CDR2 SNEGSKA (reference sequence). The CDR3 sequence is 16 residues long. CDR3 region: CSAGDPQSPLTDTQYF. CDR3 DNA: TGCAGTGCTGGAGATCCCCAGTCTCCCCTCACCGATACGCAGTATTTT.

V gene TRBV20-1 combines with J gene TRBJ2-7; D remains ambiguous. This CDR3 is built from 13 residues. Per germline, CDR1 DFQATT and CDR2 SNEGSKA (reference sequence). V lost 1 base and J lost 3, with 10 bases in between. CDR3 loop: CSARALQDYEQYF. CDR3 bases: TGCAGTGCTAGAGCCCTACAAGACTACGAGCAGTACTTC.

Only a few counts were recorded for this clonotype. The rearrangement links TRBV4-1 to TRBJ2-7; maybe TRBD1 (7 bases). The germline gives CDR1 MGHRA, CDR2 YSYEKL. CDR3 length: 16 residues. Deletions cut 0 bases from V and 3 bases from J, with 15 bases between. The CDR3 DNA is TGCGCCAGCAGCCAAGATCACGCAGGGGGGCACTACGAGCAGTACTTC. Protein product: CASSQDHAGGHYEQYF.

V and J are TRBV4-1 and TRBJ2-5; D uncertain. Germline lookup yields CDR1 MGHRA and CDR2 YSYEKL. Trimming shortened V by 2 bases and J by 4 bases, and 11 bases separated the two germline ends. CDR3 length: 14 residues. CDR3 nucleotide sequence: TGCGCCAGCAGCCAAAAGGACGAGCCAGAGACCCAGTACTTC. Translating gives CASSQKDEPETQYF.

The sample holds a few counts of this clonotype. The chain employs TRBV19 and TRBJ1-5; D possibly corresponds to TRBD1 (5 bases). Germline loops: CDR1 LNHDA, CDR2 SQIVND (reference sequence). V lost 5 bases, J lost 9 bases, and 17 bases lay in between. The CDR3 length is 14 residues. CDR3 protein: CASSPPGLNSPQHF. CDR3 DNA: TGTGCCAGTAGTCCTCCGGGACTCAATTCGCCCCAGCATTTT.

The chain has TRBV20-1 and TRBJ1-5, with a weak D call TRBD1 (6 bases). This CDR3 contains 13 residues. V was cut by 3 bases and J by 7 bases, with 13 bases left in between. Germline V gene data show CDR1 as DFQATT and CDR2 as SNEGSKA (reference sequence). The CDR3: CSARNRVEQPQHF. The CDR3 nucleotides read TGCAGTGCTAGGAACAGGGTTGAACAGCCCCAGCATTTT.

The chain has TRBV5-5 and TRBJ2-1, with 13 bases fitting TRBD2. This CDR3 contains 16 residues. Losses at the gene ends were 4 bases for V and 9 bases for J; bases not matched to a gene: 10. Germline CDR1 is SGHKS and CDR2 is YYEKEE (reference sequence). The CDR3 loop is CASSPPGLAGLTEQFF. CDR3 bases: TGTGCCAGCAGCCCCCCGGGACTAGCGGGATTGACTGAGCAGTTCTTC.